The following is a TCR beta chain sequence with its context. Its antigen remains unknown. The data were obtained in a study of T cell repertoires in cytomegalovirus infection. Study-level results: HLA-C-restricted CMV-specific TCR beta clonotypes were dominant in the ex vivo response.

MiXCR was run by TCRdb on the reads, yielding one entry per CDR3 protein. The sample has about 360,000 distinct CDR3 sequences; 15% to 20% are singletons. V lost 4 bases to trimming and J lost 2 bases, with 17 bases between them. The CDR3 covers 16 residues. The germline V gene has CDR1 SNHLY and CDR2 FYNNEI. The source material was PBMCs. The chain is built from TRBV2 and TRBJ1-2; D may be TRBD1 (6 bases). This receptor was identified in a human donor in good health (CMV status not recorded). Some clones in this sample may be carry-over from other donors' samples. The CDR3 coding sequence is TGTGCCAGCAGTGCCCGGCGGGACATACAGAACTATGGCTACACCTTC. Protein: CASSARRDIQNYGYTF.